This T cell receptor beta chain was recorded in a study of CD8+ T cells in alopecia areata. CDR1 is NSQYPW and CDR2 is LRSPGD in the germline V gene (reference sequence). This CDR3 is built from 14 residues. This clone was seen only a few times. Its target is unknown. Genes and germline come from the mouse. The read comes to an end 4 residues before the CDR3 does, leaving the germline J gene to fill in the end. The study, taken as a whole, reports: Scalp samples also contribute reads from the resident alphabeta T cells found in normal skin. Affected scalp, especially in alopecia totalis/universalis, had a higher clonality than normal scalp did.

Cells that came from pooled cutaneous lymph nodes were sorted using CD4, CD8alpha, NKG2D, NKG2ACE and other markers. In each case, RNA was isolated and then reverse transcribed into cDNA as the sequencing template. Produced via immunoSEQ multiplex PCR; TCRdb's table is partial and in-frame only. Reported are approximately 280,000 clones, none seen only once; the ten largest carry more than 0.95%. The receptor comes from a C3H/HeJ mouse with alopecia areata. The strain's MHC type: H2-k. This chain links TRBV1 with TRBJ2-7, with TRBD2 matching 12 bases. Specimen: CD4+ T cells sorted from a lymph node. The CDR3 is CTCSGDWGENEQYF. The CDR3 bases that were read are TGCACCTGCAGTGGGGACTGGGGGGAGAAT.